The 3 T cell receptor beta chains in this list originate from one sample, sequenced in a study of blood T cell repertoires in COVID-19. Using immunoSEQ multiplex PCR, the repertoire was profiled, and TCRdb retains in-frame clones only, with some absent. Among 70,000 to 100,000 clones listed, around 88% were seen once. Sequencing was performed on peripheral blood. The receptors were gathered from a woman aged 55 to 70 with COVID-19, enrolled during active disease.

The rearrangement joins TRBV3-1 (or the pseudogene TRBV3-2) to TRBJ1-5; D perhaps matches TRBD1 (5 bases). V lost 1 base and J lost 0, with 7 bases in between. The germline V gene encodes CDR1 LGHDT and CDR2 YNNKEL (reference sequence). The CDR3 runs 15 residues. The CDR3 loop is CASSQAGNSNQPQHF. The DNA of the CDR3 is TGTGCCAGCAGCCAAGCAGGGAATAGCAATCAGCCCCAGCATTTT.

This clone showed up just a few times. The chain links TRBV28 to TRBJ2-5; 7 bases line up with TRBD1. This CDR3 comprises 14 residues. Germline-derived CDR1 and CDR2 are MDHEN and SYDVKM. Trimming at V came to 5 bases and at J to 0 bases, leaving 3 bases not matched to a gene. The CDR3 bases are TGTGCCAGCAGTAAACAGGGGTACCAAGAGACCCAGTACTTC. Residues: CASSKQGYQETQYF.

The rearrangement links TRBV5-1 to TRBJ1-4; no firm D call. V lost 4 bases to trimming and J lost 7 bases, with 8 bases between them. CDR3 length: 12 amino acids. Germline CDR1 SGHRS, CDR2 YFSETQ. The CDR3 region has the DNA TGCGCCAGCAGCCCCGCCGGTGAAAAACTGTTTTTT. Translated: CASSPAGEKLFF.